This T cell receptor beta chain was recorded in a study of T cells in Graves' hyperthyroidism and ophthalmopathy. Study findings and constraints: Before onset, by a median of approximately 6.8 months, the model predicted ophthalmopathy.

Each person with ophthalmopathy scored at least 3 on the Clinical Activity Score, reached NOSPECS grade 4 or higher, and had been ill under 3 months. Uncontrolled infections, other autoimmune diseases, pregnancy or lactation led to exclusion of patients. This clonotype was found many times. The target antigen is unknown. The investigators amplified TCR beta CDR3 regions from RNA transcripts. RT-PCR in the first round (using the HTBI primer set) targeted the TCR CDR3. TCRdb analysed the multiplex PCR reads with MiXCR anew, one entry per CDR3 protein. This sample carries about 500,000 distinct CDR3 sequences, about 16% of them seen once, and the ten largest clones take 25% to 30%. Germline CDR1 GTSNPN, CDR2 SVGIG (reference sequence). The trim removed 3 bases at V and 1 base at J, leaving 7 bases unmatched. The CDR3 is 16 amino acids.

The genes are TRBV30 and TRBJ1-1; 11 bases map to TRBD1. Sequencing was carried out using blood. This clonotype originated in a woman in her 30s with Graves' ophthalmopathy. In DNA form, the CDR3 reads TGTGCCTGGAGGGGACAGGGGGTGCCTTCGAACACTGAAGCTTTCTTT. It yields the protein CAWRGQGVPSNTEAFF.